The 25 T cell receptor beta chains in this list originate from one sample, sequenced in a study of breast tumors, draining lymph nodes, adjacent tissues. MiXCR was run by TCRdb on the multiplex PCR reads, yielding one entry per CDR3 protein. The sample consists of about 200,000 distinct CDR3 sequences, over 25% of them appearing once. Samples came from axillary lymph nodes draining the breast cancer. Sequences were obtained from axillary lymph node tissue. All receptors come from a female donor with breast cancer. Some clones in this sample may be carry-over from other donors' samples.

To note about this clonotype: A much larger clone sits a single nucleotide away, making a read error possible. CDR3 in amino acids: CASSLLLGDSDTQYF. For the CDR3, the DNA is TGTGCCAGCAGTCTGCTGCTCGGGGATTCAGATACGCAGTATTTT. The chain uses TRBV6-1 and TRBJ2-3, with a possible D match to TRBD2 (5 bases). Per germline, CDR1 MNHNS and CDR2 SASEGT. Trimming took off 5 bases at V and 4 bases at J, with 16 bases between the two ends. This CDR3 has 15 amino acids.

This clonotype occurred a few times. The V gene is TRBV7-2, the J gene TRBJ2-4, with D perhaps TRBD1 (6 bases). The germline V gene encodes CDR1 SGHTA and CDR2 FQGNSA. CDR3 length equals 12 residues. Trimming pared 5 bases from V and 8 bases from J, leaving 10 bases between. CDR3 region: CASSPGTYIQYF. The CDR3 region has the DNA TGTGCCAGCAGCCCCGGGACATACATTCAGTACTTC. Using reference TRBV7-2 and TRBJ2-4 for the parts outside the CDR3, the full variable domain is GAGVSQSPSNKVTEKGKDVELRCDPISGHTALYWYRQSLGQGLEFLIYFQGNSAPDKSGLPSDRFSAERTGGSVSTLTIQRTQQEDSAVYLCASSPGTYIQYFGAGTRLSVL.

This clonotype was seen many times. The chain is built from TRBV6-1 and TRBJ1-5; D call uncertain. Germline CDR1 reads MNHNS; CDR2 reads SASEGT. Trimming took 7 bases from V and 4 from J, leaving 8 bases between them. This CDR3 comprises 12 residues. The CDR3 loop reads CASMPLNQPQHF. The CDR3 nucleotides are TGTGCCAGCATGCCGCTAAATCAGCCCCAGCATTTT.

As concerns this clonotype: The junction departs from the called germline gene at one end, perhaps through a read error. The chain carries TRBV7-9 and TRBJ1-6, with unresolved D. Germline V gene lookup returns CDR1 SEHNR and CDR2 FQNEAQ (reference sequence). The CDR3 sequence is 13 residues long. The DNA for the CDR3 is TGCGCCAGCAGCTTATCGGGAGGATCATCCCTCCACTTT. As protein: CASSLSGGSSLHF.

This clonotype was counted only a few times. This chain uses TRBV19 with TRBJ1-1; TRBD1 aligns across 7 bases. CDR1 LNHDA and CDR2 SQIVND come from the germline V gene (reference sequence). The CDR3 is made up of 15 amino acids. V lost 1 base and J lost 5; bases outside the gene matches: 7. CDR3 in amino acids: CASSIAGPGGTEAFF. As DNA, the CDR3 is TGTGCCAGTAGTATAGCTGGGCCAGGGGGAACTGAAGCTTTCTTT.

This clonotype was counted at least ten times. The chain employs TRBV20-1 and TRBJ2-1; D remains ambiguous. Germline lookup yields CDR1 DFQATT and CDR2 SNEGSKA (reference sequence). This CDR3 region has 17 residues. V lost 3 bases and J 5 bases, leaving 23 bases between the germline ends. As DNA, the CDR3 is TGCAGTGCTAGGGGTCGTAATGGCTCCCAACGCCACAATGAGCAGTTCTTC. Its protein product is CSARGRNGSQRHNEQFF.

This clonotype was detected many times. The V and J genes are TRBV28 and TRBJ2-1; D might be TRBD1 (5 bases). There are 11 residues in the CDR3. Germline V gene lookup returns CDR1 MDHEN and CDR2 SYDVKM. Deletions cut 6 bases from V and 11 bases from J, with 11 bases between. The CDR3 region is CASSGWGQQFF. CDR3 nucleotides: TGTGCCAGCAGCGGCTGGGGCCAGCAGTTCTTC.

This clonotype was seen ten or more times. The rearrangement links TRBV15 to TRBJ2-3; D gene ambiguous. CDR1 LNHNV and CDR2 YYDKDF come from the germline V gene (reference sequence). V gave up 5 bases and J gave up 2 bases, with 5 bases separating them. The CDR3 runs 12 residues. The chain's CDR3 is CATSLNTDTQYF. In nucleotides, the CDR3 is TGTGCCACCAGCCTGAACACAGATACGCAGTATTTT. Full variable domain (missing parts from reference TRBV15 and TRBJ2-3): DAMVIQNPRYQVTQFGKPVTLSCSQTLNHNVMYWYQQKSSQAPKLLFHYYDKDFNNEADTPDNFQSRRPNTSFCFLDIRSPGLGDTAMYLCATSLNTDTQYFGPGTRLTVL.

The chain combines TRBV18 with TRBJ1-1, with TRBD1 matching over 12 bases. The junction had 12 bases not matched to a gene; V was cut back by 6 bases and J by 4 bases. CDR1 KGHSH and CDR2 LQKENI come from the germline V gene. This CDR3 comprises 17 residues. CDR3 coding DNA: TGTGCCAGCTCCCGGTTGGGGACAGGGGGCACGGGCACTGAAGCTTTCTTT. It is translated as CASSRLGTGGTGTEAFF.

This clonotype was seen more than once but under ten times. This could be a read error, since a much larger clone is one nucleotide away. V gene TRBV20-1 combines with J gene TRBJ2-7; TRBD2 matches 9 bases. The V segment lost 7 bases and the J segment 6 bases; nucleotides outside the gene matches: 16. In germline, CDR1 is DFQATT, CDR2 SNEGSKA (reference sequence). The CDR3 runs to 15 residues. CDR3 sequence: CSGNRASSGTGEQYF. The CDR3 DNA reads TGCAGTGGGAACAGGGCTTCTAGCGGGACTGGCGAGCAGTACTTC.

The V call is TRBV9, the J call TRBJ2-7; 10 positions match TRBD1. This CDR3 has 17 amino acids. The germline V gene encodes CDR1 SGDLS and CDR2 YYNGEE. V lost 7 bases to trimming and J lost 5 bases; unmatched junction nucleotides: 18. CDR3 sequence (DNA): TGTGCCAGCGGCATAGCCGCCGGGGGACAGGGGACCAACGAGCAGTACTTC. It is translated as CASGIAAGGQGTNEQYF.

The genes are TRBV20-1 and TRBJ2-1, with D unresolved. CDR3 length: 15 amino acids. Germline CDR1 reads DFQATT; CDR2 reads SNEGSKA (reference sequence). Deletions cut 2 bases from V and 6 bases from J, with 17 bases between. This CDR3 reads CSARKDFGRPNEQFF. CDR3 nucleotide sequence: TGCAGTGCTAGAAAGGATTTCGGACGCCCCAATGAGCAGTTCTTC.

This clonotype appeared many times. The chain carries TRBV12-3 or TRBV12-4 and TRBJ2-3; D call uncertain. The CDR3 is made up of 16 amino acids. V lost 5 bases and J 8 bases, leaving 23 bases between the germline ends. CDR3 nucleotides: TGTGCCAGCAGTGCCGCCGGACCACAGAATGTCGGTACGCAGTATTTT. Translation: CASSAAGPQNVGTQYF.

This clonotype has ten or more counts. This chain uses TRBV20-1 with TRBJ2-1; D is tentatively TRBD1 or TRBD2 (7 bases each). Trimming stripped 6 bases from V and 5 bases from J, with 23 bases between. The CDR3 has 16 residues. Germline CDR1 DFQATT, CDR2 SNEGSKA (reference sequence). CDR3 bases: TGCAGTGCGCGAGCAGGGGGGGGAAGTCTTCACAATGAGCAGTTCTTC. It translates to CSARAGGGSLHNEQFF.

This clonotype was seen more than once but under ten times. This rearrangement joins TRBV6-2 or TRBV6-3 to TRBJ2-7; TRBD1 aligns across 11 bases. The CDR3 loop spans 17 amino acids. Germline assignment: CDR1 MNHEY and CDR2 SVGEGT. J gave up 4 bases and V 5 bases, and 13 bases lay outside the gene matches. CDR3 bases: TGTGCCAGCAGTAATGCGGAAGGACAGGGGGCAAAATACGAGCAGTACTTC. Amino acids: CASSNAEGQGAKYEQYF.

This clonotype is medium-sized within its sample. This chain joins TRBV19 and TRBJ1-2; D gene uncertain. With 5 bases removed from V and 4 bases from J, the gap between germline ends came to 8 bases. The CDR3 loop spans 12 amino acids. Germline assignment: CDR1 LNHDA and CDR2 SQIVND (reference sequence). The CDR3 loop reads CASSPGSYGYTF. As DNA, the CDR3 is TGTGCCAGTAGTCCCGGGTCCTATGGCTACACCTTC.

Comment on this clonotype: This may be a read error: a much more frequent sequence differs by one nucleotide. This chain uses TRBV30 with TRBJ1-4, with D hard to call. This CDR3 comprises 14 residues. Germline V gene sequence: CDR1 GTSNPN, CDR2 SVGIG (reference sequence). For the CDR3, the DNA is TGTGCCTGGAGTGTACCCGGTTATAATGAAGAACTGTTTTTT. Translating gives CAWSVPGYNEELFF.

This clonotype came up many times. CDR3: CASSLSEGHVRQGSYYGYTF. The CDR3 region has the DNA TGTGCCAGCAGCTTAAGTGAGGGGCACGTGCGACAGGGCTCTTACTATGGCTACACCTTC. The J gene is TRBJ1-2, the V gene TRBV7-2; 7 positions agree with TRBD1. The CDR3 totals 20 residues. V gave up 2 bases and J gave up 3 bases; unmatched junction bases: 21. CDR1 SGHTA and CDR2 FQGNSA come from the germline V gene.

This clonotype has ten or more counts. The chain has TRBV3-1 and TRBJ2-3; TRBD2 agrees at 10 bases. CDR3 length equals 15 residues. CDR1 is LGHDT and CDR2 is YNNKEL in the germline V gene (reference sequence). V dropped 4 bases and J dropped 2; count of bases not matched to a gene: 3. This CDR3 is CASSLSGRLTDTQYF. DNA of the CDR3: TGTGCCAGCAGCCTTAGCGGGAGGCTCACAGATACGCAGTATTTT.

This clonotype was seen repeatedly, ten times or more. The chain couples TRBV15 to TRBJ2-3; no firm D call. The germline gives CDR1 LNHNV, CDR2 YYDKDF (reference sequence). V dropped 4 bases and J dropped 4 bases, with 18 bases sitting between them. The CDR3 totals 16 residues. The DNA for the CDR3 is TGTGCCACCAGCACGCGACTGCCACTTTTTTCAGATACGCAGTATTTT. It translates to CATSTRLPLFSDTQYF.

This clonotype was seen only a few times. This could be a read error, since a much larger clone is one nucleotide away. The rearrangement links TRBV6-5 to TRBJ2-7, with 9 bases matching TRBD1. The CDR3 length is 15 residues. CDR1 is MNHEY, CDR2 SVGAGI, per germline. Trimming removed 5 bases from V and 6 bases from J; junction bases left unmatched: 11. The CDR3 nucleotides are TGTGCCAGCAGTCGCTTGGGGACAGGGTCCCCCGAGCAGTACTTC. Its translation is CASSRLGTGSPEQYF.

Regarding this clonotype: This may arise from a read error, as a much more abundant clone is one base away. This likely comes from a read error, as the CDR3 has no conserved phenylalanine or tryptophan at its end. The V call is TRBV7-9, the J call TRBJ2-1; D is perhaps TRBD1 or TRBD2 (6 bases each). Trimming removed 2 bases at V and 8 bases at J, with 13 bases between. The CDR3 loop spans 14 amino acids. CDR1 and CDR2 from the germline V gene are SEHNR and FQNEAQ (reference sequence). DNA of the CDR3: TGTGCCAGCAGCTTATACAGGGAGGTGGATGAGCAGTTCCTC. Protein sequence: CASSLYREVDEQFL.

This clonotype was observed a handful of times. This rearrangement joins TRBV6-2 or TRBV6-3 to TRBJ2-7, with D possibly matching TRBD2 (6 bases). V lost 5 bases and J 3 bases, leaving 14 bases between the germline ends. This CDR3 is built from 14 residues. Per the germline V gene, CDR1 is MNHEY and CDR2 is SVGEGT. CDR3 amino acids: CASSPAGLLYEQYF. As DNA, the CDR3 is TGTGCCAGCAGTCCGGCGGGACTCCTCTACGAGCAGTACTTC.

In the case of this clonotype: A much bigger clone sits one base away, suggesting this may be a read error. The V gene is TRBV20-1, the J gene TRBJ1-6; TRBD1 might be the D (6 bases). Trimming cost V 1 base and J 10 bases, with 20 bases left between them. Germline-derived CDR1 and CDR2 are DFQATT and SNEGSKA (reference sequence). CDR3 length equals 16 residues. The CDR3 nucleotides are TGCAGTGCTAGAGCCCACTCACAGGGCGCGGGGTCACCCCTCCACTTT. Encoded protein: CSARAHSQGAGSPLHF.

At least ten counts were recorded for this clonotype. The CDR3 loop is CASSYSQGNEKLFF. CDR3 DNA: TGTGCCAGCAGCTATAGCCAGGGGAACGAAAAACTGTTTTTT. The rearrangement uses TRBV7-6 and TRBJ1-4; D is perhaps TRBD1 (6 bases). The CDR3 length is 14 residues. Trimming pared 4 bases from V and 8 bases from J, leaving 14 bases between. CDR1 and CDR2 from the germline V gene are SGHVS and FNYEAQ. Full variable domain (missing parts from reference TRBV7-6 and TRBJ1-4): GAGVSQSPRYKVTKRGQDVALRCDPISGHVSLYWYRQALGQGPEFLTYFNYEAQQDKSGLPNDRFSAERPEGSISTLTIQRTEQRDSAMYRCASSYSQGNEKLFFGSGTQLSVL.